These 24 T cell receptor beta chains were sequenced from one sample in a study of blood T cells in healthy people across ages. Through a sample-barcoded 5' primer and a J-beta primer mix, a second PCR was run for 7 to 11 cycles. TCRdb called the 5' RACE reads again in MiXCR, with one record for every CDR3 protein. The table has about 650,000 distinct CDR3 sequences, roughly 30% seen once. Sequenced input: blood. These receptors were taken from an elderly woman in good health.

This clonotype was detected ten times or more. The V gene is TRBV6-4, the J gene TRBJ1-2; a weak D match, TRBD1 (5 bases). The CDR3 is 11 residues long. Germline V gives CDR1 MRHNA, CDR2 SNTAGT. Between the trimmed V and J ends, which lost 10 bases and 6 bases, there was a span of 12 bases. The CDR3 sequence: CANTGSNGYTF. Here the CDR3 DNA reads TGTGCCAACACAGGATCAAATGGCTACACCTTC.

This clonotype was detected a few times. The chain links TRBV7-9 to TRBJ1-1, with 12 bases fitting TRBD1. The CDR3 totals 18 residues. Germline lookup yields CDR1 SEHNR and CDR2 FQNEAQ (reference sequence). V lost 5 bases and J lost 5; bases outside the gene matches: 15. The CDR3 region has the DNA TGTGCCAGCAGCACCCGGGACAGGGGGCGCAGAATTAGGACTGAAGCTTTCTTT. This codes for CASSTRDRGRRIRTEAFF.

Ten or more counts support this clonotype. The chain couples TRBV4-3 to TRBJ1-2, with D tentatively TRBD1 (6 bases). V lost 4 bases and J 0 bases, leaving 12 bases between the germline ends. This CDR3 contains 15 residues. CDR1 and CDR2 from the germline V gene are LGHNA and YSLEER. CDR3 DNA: TGCGCCAGCAGCCTGACGGACAGTCCTAACTATGGCTACACCTTC. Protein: CASSLTDSPNYGYTF.

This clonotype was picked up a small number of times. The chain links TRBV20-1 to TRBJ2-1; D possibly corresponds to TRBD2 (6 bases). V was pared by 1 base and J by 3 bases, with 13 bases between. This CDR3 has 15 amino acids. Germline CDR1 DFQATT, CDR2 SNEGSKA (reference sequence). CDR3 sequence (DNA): TGCAGTGCTAGAGTAGGAGGGTCCGACTACAATGAGCAGTTCTTC. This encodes CSARVGGSDYNEQFF.

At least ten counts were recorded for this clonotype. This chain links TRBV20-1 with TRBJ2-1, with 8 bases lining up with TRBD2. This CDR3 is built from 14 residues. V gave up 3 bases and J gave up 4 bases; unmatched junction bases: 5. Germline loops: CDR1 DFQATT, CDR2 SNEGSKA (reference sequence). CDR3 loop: CSASPSGGYNEQFF. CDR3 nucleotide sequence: TGCAGTGCTAGTCCCAGCGGGGGTTACAATGAGCAGTTCTTC.

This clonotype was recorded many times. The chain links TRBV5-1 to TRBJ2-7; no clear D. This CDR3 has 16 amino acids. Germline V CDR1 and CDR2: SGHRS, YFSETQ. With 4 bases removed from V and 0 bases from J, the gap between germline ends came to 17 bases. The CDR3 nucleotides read TGCGCCAGCAGCCAGAGTCCCGTAGGCAGCTCCTACGAGCAGTACTTC. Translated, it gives CASSQSPVGSSYEQYF.

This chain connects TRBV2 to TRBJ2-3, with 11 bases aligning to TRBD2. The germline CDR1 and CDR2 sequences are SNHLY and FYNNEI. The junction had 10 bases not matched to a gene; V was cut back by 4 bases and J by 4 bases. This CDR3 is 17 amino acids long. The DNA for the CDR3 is TGTGCCAGCAGTGCCTTTCGTAGCGGGGGGGCCCCAGATACGCAGTATTTT. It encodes CASSAFRSGGAPDTQYF.

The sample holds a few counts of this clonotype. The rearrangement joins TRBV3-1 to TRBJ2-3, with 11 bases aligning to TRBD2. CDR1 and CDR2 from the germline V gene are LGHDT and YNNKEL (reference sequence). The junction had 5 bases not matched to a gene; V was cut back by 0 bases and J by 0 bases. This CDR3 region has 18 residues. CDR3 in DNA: TGTGCCAGCAGCCAAGACCTAGCGGGGGGCCTAAGCACAGATACGCAGTATTTT. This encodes CASSQDLAGGLSTDTQYF.

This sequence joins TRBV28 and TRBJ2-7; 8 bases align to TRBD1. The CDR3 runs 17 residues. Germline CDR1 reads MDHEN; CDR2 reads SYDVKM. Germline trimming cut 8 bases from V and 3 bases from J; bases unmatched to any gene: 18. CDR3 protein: CASCGQGPSGGGYEQYF. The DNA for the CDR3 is TGTGCCAGCTGTGGACAGGGCCCAAGTGGGGGAGGCTACGAGCAGTACTTC.

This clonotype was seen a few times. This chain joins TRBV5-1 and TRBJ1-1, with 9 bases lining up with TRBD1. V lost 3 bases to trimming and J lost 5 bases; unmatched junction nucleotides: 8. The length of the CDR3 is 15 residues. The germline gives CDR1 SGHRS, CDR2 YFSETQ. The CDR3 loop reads CASSYTPTGGTEAFF. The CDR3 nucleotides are TGCGCCAGCAGCTATACACCGACAGGGGGGACTGAAGCTTTCTTT.

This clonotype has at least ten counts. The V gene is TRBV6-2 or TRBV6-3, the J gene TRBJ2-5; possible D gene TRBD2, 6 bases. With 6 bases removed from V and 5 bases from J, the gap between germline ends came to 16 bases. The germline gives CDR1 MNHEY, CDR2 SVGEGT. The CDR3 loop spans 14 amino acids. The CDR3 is CASRPQSRGETQYF. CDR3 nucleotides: TGTGCCAGCAGACCGCAGAGTCGGGGGGAGACCCAGTACTTC.

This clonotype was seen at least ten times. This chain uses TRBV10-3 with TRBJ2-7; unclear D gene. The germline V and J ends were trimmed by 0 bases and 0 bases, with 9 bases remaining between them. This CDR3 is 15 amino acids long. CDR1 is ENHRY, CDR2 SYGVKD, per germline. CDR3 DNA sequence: TGTGCCATCAGTGAGTCTTTGGCAGGCTCCTACGAGCAGTACTTC. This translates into CAISESLAGSYEQYF.

CDR3 DNA sequence: TGTGCCAGCAGCGGACCGGGACCCACAACTTGGACCTACACCTTC. This translates into CASSGPGPTTWTYTF. The J gene is TRBJ1-2, the V gene TRBV9, with D possibly TRBD1 on 5 matching bases. V was cut by 3 bases and J by 10 bases, with 22 bases left in between. CDR3 length: 15 residues. CDR1 SGDLS and CDR2 YYNGEE come from the germline V gene.

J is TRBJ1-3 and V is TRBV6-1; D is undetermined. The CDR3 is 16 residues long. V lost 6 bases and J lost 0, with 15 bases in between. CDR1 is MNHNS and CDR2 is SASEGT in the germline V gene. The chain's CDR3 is CASRRFGDSSGNTIYF. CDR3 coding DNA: TGTGCCAGCAGAAGATTCGGGGATAGCTCTGGAAACACCATATATTTT.

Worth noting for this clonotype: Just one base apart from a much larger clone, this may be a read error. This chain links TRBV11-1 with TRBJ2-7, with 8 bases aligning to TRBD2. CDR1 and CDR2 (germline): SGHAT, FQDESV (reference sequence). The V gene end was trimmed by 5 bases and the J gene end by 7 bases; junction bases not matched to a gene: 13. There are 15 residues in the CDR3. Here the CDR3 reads CASSVGGGRNNEQYF. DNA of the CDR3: TGTGCCAGCAGCGTCGGGGGGGGCCGAAACAATGAGCAGTACTTC.

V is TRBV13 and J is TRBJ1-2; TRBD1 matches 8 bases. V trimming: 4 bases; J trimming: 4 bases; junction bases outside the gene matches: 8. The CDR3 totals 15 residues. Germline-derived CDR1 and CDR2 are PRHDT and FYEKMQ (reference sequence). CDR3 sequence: CASSSLRGLSYGYTF. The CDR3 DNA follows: TGTGCCAGCAGCTCTCTCAGGGGGCTTAGCTATGGCTACACCTTC.

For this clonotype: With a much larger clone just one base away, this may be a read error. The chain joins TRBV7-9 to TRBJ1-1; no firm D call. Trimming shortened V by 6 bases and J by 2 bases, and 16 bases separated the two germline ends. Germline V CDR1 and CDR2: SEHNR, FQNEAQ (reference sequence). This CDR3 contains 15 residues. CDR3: CASRNTGLLNTEAFF. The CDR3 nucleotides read TGTGCCAGCAGAAATACGGGCCTACTCAACACTGAAGCTTTCTTT.

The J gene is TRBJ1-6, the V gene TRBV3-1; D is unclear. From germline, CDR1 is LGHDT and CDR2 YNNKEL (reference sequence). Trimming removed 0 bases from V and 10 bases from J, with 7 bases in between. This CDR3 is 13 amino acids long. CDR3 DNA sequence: TGTGCCAGCAGCCAAGATCTGATCTCACCCCTCCACTTT. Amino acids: CASSQDLISPLHF.

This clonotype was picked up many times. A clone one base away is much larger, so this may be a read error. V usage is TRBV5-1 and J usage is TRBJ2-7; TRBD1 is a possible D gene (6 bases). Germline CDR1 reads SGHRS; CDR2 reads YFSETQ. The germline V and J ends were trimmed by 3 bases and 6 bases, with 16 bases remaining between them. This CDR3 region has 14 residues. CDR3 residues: CASSWMSTGSEQYF. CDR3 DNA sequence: TGCGCCAGCAGCTGGATGAGTACAGGGAGCGAGCAGTACTTC.

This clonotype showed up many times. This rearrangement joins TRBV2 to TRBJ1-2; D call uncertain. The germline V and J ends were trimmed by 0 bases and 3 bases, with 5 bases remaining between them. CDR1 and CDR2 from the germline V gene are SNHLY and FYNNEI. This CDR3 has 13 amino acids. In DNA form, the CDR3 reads TGTGCCAGCAGTGAAGCGGCTGACTATGGCTACACCTTC. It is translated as CASSEAADYGYTF.

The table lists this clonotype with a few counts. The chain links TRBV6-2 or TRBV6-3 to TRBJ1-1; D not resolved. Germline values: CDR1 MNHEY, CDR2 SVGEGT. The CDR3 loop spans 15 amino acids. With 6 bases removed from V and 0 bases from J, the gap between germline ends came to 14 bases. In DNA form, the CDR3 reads TGTGCCAGCAGCCAAACAAAACGAATGAACACTGAAGCTTTCTTT. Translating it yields CASSQTKRMNTEAFF.

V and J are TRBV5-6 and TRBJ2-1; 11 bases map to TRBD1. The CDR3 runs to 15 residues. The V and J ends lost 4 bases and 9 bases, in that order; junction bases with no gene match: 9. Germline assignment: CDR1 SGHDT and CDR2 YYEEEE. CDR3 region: CASSPRTGGYSEQFF. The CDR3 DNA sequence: TGTGCCAGCAGCCCGAGGACAGGGGGCTATAGTGAGCAGTTCTTC.

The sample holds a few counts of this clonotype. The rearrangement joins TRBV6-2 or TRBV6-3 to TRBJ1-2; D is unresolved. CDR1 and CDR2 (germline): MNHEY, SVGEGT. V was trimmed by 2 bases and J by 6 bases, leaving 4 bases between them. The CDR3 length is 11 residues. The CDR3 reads CASSYMDGYTF. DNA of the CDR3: TGTGCCAGCAGTTACATGGATGGCTACACCTTC.

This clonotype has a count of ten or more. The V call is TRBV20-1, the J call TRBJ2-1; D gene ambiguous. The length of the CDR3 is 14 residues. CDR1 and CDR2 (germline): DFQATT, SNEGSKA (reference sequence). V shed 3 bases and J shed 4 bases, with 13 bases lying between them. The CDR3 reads CSASLTPQYNEQFF. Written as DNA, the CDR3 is TGCAGTGCTAGTCTGACTCCGCAGTACAATGAGCAGTTCTTC.